This paragraph reports one T cell receptor beta chain. Germline lookup yields CDR1 SGHRS and CDR2 YFSETQ. Germline trimming cut 1 base from V and 4 bases from J; bases unmatched to any gene: 0. The CDR3 is 13 amino acids. This sample was taken from a study of blood T cell repertoires in COVID-19. Study-level information: The United States, Italy and Spain were the sources of the acute and convalescent COVID-19 samples. T cells, B-cell-depleted T cells, or PBMCs supplied cDNA or gDNA.

Per the original data handling: It was from reference gene primer amplification that nucleated cell counts were estimated. Measured with immunoSEQ multiplex PCR; TCRdb has only the in-frame clones, and not every one. V, J and clone size are taken as reported in that table, and D and trimming were inferred from the DNA itself. The table has 100,000 to 150,000 clones, 85% seen once; the top ten hold 25% to 30%. The source is a woman older than 75 with acute or convalescent COVID-19. The rearrangement links TRBV5-1 to TRBJ2-5, with 8 bases aligning to TRBD1. Sequences were obtained from peripheral blood. This CDR3 reads CASSLTGGETQYF. The DNA for the CDR3 is TGCGCCAGCAGCTTGACAGGGGGAGAGACCCAGTACTTC.